This entry describes one TCR beta chain. Its antigen is not identified. The sample is drawn from a study of vaccination and CD4 T cells after COVID-19. General study findings and limits: Detection of a median about 86% of reactive clones in convalescent patients was confined to the period after vaccination.

CDR1 is KGHDR, CDR2 SFDVKD, per germline. V dropped 5 bases and J dropped 8; count of bases not matched to a gene: 10. The CDR3 runs to 15 residues. Scientists ran DNA taken from cultured CD4+ T cells through the Oncomine TCR Beta short-read assay for sequencing. One entry per CDR3 protein, called by TCRdb with MiXCR from the PCR reads. Of about 9,700 distinct CDR3 sequences detected, around 49% appear once; the ten largest clones hold about 20%. Treatment noted: roughly ten-day PBMC culture with coronavirus spike peptide pools or control peptides (ViraFEST assay). Sequencing was carried out using CD4+ T cells from blood, cultured in vitro. J is TRBJ2-1 and V is TRBV24-1; 8 nucleotides match TRBD1. This TCR was recovered from a human donor who had recovered from COVID-19. CDR3 bases: TGTGCCACCAGTGTTGGAGCAGGGGGCATGGATGAGCAGTTCTTC. Translating it yields CATSVGAGGMDEQFF.